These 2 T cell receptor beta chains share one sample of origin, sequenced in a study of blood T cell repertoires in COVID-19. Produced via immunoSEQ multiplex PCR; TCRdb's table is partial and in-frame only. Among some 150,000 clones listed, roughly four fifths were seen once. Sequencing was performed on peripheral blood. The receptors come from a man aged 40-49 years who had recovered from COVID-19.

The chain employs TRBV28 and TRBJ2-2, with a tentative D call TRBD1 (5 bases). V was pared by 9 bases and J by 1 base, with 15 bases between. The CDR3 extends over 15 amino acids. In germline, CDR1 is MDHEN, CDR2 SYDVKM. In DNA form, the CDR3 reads TGTGCCAGTGTTCCCTCAACAGGGAACACCGGGGAGCTGTTTTTT. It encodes CASVPSTGNTGELFF. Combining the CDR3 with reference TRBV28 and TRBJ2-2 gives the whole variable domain DVKVTQSSRYLVKRTGEKVFLECVQDMDHENMFWYRQDPGLGLRLIYFSYDVKMKEKGDIPEGYSVSREKKERFSLILESASTNQTSMYLCASVPSTGNTGELFFGEGSRLTVL.

Written as DNA, the CDR3 is TGTGCCTGGAGAAGGGGTCGGCGGGAGGGATCGGACGAGCAGTACTTC. Translated: CAWRRGRREGSDEQYF. V and J are TRBV30 and TRBJ2-7; 9 bases are a match to TRBD2. CDR1 and CDR2 (germline): GTSNPN, SVGIG (reference sequence). J was trimmed by 5 bases and V by 3 bases; bases with no gene match: 14. The length of the CDR3 is 16 residues.